This T cell receptor beta chain was found in a study of regulatory T cells in long-lasting Graves disease. Time point: newly diagnosed GD, antithyroid drugs for less than 3 months. RNA extracted from PBMCs served as the sequencing template. This clonotype was counted at least ten times. TCR beta libraries were built with iRepertoire HTBI primers and Arm-PCR of CDR3 regions. TCRdb reprocessed the multiplex PCR reads via MiXCR and lists one record per CDR3 protein. The data contain hundreds of thousands of distinct CDR3 sequences, less than 20% of them seen just once; the ten biggest clones take up more than 15%. V dropped 1 base and J dropped 2 bases, with 7 bases sitting between them. The CDR3 loop spans 14 amino acids. Germline CDR1 LGHDT, CDR2 YNNKEL (reference sequence). A further study also used this sample, focusing on T cells in Graves' hyperthyroidism and ophthalmopathy. From that study: Absent ophthalmopathy progression within 18 months defined stable Graves' hyperthyroidism.

The clonotype comes from a woman in her twenties or thirties with Graves disease. The genes are TRBV3-1 and TRBJ2-3; D remains ambiguous. The specimen was peripheral blood mononuclear cells (PBMCs), collected at new diagnosis, from a patient treated with antithyroid drugs. CDR3 loop: CASSQGAATDTQYF. The CDR3 DNA follows: TGTGCCAGCAGCCAAGGCGCAGCCACAGATACGCAGTATTTT.